The 31 T cell receptor beta chains given below trace back to one sample, sequenced in a study of T cells in localized non-small cell lung cancer. Libraries were prepared by immunoSEQ multiplex PCR; TCRdb keeps only in-frame clonotypes and omits some of them. The repertoire has about 77,000 clones, about 88% of them found once; the top ten carry 20%. The sequencing here drew on peripheral blood, taken before any cancer treatment. The receptors shown here come from a woman aged 40-69 years with stage I squamous cell lung carcinoma.

V and J are TRBV30 and TRBJ1-4, with D perhaps matching TRBD1 (6 bases). Germline V gene data show CDR1 as GTSNPN and CDR2 as SVGIG (reference sequence). The CDR3 sequence is 15 residues long. Between the trimmed V and J ends, which lost 3 bases and 0 bases, there was a span of 11 bases. As DNA, the CDR3 is TGTGCCTGGAGAATACAGGGAACAACTAATGAAAAACTGTTTTTT. Translated, it gives CAWRIQGTTNEKLFF.

The gene calls are TRBV7-9 and TRBJ2-7; D possibly corresponds to TRBD1 (5 bases). Trimming pared 4 bases from V and 0 bases from J, leaving 13 bases between. The CDR3 extends over 15 amino acids. Germline CDR1 is SEHNR and CDR2 is FQNEAQ (reference sequence). The CDR3 bases are TGTGCCAGCAGCTCAGTGCGACAGAGCTCCTACGAGCAGTACTTC. It codes for CASSSVRQSSYEQYF.

A few counts support this clone. V usage is TRBV25-1 and J usage is TRBJ1-2; a weak D match, TRBD1 (6 bases). Germline CDR1 and CDR2: MGHDK and SYGVNS. V was pared by 3 bases and J by 12 bases, with 11 bases between. The CDR3 spans 11 residues. DNA of the CDR3: TGTGCCAGCAGTGACGGGGGGGGCGACACCTTC. This codes for CASSDGGGDTF.

The rearrangement links TRBV2 to TRBJ1-2, with unresolved D. Germline V gene data show CDR1 as SNHLY and CDR2 as FYNNEI. The CDR3 sequence is 16 residues long. Trimming pared 4 bases from V and 0 bases from J, leaving 15 bases between. The CDR3, as DNA: TGTGCCAGCAGTGTGGAAAGCCCCTCGGCTAACTATGGCTACACCTTC. It translates to CASSVESPSANYGYTF.

This clone was counted once. This chain connects TRBV20-1 to TRBJ1-2; D unclear. V shed 6 bases and J shed 5 bases, with 10 bases lying between them. CDR3 length: 11 amino acids. Germline V CDR1 and CDR2: DFQATT, SNEGSKA (reference sequence). CDR3 sequence (DNA): TGCAGTGCCCCAGTCGAGTATGGCTACACCTTC. Protein: CSAPVEYGYTF.

The rearrangement links TRBV9 to TRBJ1-2, with D perhaps matching TRBD1 (6 bases). This CDR3 is 14 amino acids long. Trimming took off 2 bases at V and 7 bases at J, with 15 bases between the two ends. Germline-derived CDR1 and CDR2 are SGDLS and YYNGEE. In DNA, the CDR3 is TGTGCCAGCAGCGTGGACACAGGGCAGGGTGGCTACACCTTC. Its translation: CASSVDTGQGGYTF.

The V call is TRBV5-1, the J call TRBJ1-2, with a tentative D call TRBD1 (6 bases). V was pared by 5 bases and J by 4 bases, with 15 bases between. Germline assignment: CDR1 SGHRS and CDR2 YFSETQ. The CDR3 covers 14 residues. The CDR3 loop is CASSLETGPYGYTF. CDR3 DNA sequence: TGCGCCAGCAGTTTAGAGACAGGTCCCTATGGCTACACCTTC.

The chain couples TRBV7-9 to TRBJ2-5; D perhaps matches TRBD2 (6 bases). Germline CDR1 reads SEHNR; CDR2 reads FQNEAQ (reference sequence). The CDR3 runs 13 residues. V shed 5 bases and J shed 2 bases, with 9 bases lying between them. The CDR3 DNA reads as TGTGCCAGCAGCCGGGACTTACAAGAGACCCAGTACTTC. It encodes CASSRDLQETQYF.

V gene TRBV12-5 combines with J gene TRBJ2-7; 10 bases fit TRBD2. The CDR3 spans 13 residues. The germline V gene has CDR1 LGHNT and CDR2 FRNRAP. V trimming: 5 bases; J trimming: 3 bases; junction bases outside the gene matches: 1. The CDR3 sequence: CASGPSGGYEQYF. CDR3 DNA: TGTGCTAGTGGTCCTAGCGGGGGCTACGAGCAGTACTTC.

The V and J genes are TRBV15 and TRBJ1-5, with TRBD1 matching over 7 bases. From germline, CDR1 is LNHNV and CDR2 YYDKDF (reference sequence). The V segment lost 1 base and the J segment 7 bases; nucleotides outside the gene matches: 4. The CDR3 sequence is 14 residues long. The CDR3 nucleotides are TGTGCCACCAGCAGAGGACAGGGTGTCCAGCCCCAGCATTTT. Amino acids: CATSRGQGVQPQHF.

V gene TRBV2 combines with J gene TRBJ1-5; D may be TRBD1 (6 bases). The V gene lost 8 bases and the J gene lost 3 bases, with 17 bases spanning the gap. The CDR3 runs 15 residues. Germline values: CDR1 SNHLY, CDR2 FYNNEI. The CDR3 sequence: CASGRDTSSNQPQHF. In nucleotides, the CDR3 is TGTGCCAGCGGCCGGGACACTTCGTCCAATCAGCCCCAGCATTTT.

The rearrangement links TRBV11-3 to TRBJ2-7; perhaps D is TRBD1 or TRBD2 (5 bases each). CDR3 size: 14 residues. Germline V gene sequence: CDR1 SGHNT, CDR2 YENEEA. Trimming left V 1 base short and J 6 bases short, with 13 bases between. CDR3 coding DNA: TGTGCCAGCAGCTTAGGGGGGACCCCCTCCGAGCAGTACTTC. As protein: CASSLGGTPSEQYF.

The J gene is TRBJ1-4, the V gene TRBV5-1; D call uncertain. This CDR3 has 15 amino acids. The V gene's germline CDR1 is SGHRS and CDR2 YFSETQ. Trimming pared 1 base from V and 8 bases from J, leaving 15 bases between. CDR3 coding DNA: TGCGCCAGCAGCTTGACCGCCCTCCCCGGGGAAAAACTGTTTTTT. Translated: CASSLTALPGEKLFF.

The count of this clone is one. The chain carries TRBV4-1 and TRBJ2-3; a possible D gene is TRBD2 (7 bases). The V and J ends lost 1 base and 2 bases respectively, with 13 bases between them. Germline CDR1 and CDR2: MGHRA and YSYEKL. The CDR3 loop spans 16 amino acids. CDR3 bases: TGCGCCAGCAGCCAAGTGGCGGGGGCCCTCACAGATACGCAGTATTTT. Amino acids: CASSQVAGALTDTQYF.

The CDR3 DNA reads as TGTGCCAGCACCTCTGGGGCCAACGTCCTGACTTTC. Protein product: CASTSGANVLTF. This rearrangement joins TRBV25-1 to TRBJ2-6; D remains ambiguous. V was trimmed by 7 bases and J by 0 bases, leaving 1 base between them. Germline V gene lookup returns CDR1 MGHDK and CDR2 SYGVNS. The CDR3 consists of 12 residues.

The CDR3 loop is CASSVSPGANTGELFF. The CDR3 DNA reads as TGTGCCAGCAGCGTATCCCCGGGGGCGAACACCGGGGAGCTGTTTTTT. This chain links TRBV9 with TRBJ2-2; perhaps TRBD2 as D (6 bases). V dropped 1 base and J dropped 0 bases, with 10 bases sitting between them. Germline CDR1 is SGDLS and CDR2 is YYNGEE. The CDR3 length is 16 residues.

The chain links TRBV7-6 to TRBJ1-2; 9 nucleotides match TRBD1. The V gene's germline CDR1 is SGHVS and CDR2 FNYEAQ. V lost 1 base to trimming and J lost 2 bases; unmatched junction nucleotides: 2. The CDR3 extends over 15 amino acids. CDR3 protein: CASSLGGQGNYGYTF. Here the CDR3 DNA reads TGTGCCAGCAGCTTAGGCGGACAGGGGAACTATGGCTACACCTTC.

This clone was seen more than once but under ten times. V gene TRBV5-1 combines with J gene TRBJ1-6; TRBD1 aligns across 9 bases. The CDR3 has 15 amino acids. Germline V lookup: CDR1 SGHRS, CDR2 YFSETQ. After removal of 4 bases from V and 5 bases from J, the junction contained 4 bases not matched to a gene. The CDR3 region has the DNA TGCGCCAGCAGCCCGGGACAGGGCGATAATTCACCCCTCCACTTT. Its protein is CASSPGQGDNSPLHF.

The V call is TRBV5-6, the J call TRBJ2-7; D is unclear. Germline-derived CDR1 and CDR2 are SGHDT and YYEEEE. This CDR3 contains 11 residues. The V and J ends lost 3 bases and 5 bases respectively, with 6 bases between them. The CDR3 coding sequence is TGTGCCAGCAGCTCTGACGACGAGCAGTACTTC. This translates into CASSSDDEQYF. Full variable domain (rest looked up from reference TRBV5-6 and TRBJ2-7): DAGVTQSPTHLIKTRGQQVTLRCSPKSGHDTVSWYQQALGQGPQFIFQYYEEEERQRGNFPDRFSGHQFPNYSSELNVNALLLGDSALYLCASSSDDEQYFGPGTRLTVT.

The gene calls are TRBV7-3 and TRBJ2-5, with D perhaps TRBD2 (6 bases). V shed 4 bases and J shed 3 bases, with 18 bases lying between them. The CDR3 covers 16 residues. Germline CDR1 and CDR2: SGHTA and FQGTGA. The CDR3 DNA is TGTGCCAGCAGCTCTTCAGCGGGCCGACGGAAAGAGACCCAGTACTTC. This codes for CASSSSAGRRKETQYF.

J is TRBJ1-2 and V is TRBV5-4; TRBD1 agrees at 7 bases. V shed 4 bases, J shed 4 bases, and the junction held 10 bases outside the gene matches. This CDR3 has 15 residues. From germline, CDR1 is SGHNT and CDR2 YYREEE (reference sequence). CDR3 in DNA: TGTGCCAGCAGCATGAGGGCAGGGGGTACCTATGGCTACACCTTC. This gives the protein CASSMRAGGTYGYTF.

The chain recombines TRBV2 with TRBJ1-6, with D perhaps TRBD1 (6 bases). CDR3 length equals 17 residues. V was shortened by 7 bases and J by 3 bases, with 19 bases between the two germline ends. CDR1 and CDR2 (germline): SNHLY, FYNNEI. The CDR3 reads CASNAGDFARYNSPLHF. CDR3 in DNA: TGTGCCAGCAACGCAGGGGATTTTGCTCGCTATAATTCACCCCTCCACTTT.

V and J are TRBV7-8 and TRBJ1-2; weak D call: TRBD1 (6 bases). The germline CDR1 and CDR2 sequences are SGHVS and FQNEAQ. Trimming removed 5 bases at V and 7 bases at J, with 20 bases between. This CDR3 has 15 amino acids. CDR3 DNA: TGTGCCAGCAGCCAAGGGACCGTGAGGGGGTCTGGCTACACCTTC. Its translation is CASSQGTVRGSGYTF. The full variable domain, in which reference TRBV7-8 and TRBJ1-2 provide the parts outside the CDR3, is GAGVSQSPRYKVAKRGQDVALRCDPISGHVSLFWYQQALGQGPEFLTYFQNEAQLDKSGLPSDRFFAERPEGSVSTLKIQRTQQEDSAVYLCASSQGTVRGSGYTFGSGTRLTVV.

This rearrangement joins TRBV7-9 to TRBJ1-2; D remains ambiguous. The V and J ends lost 4 bases and 3 bases respectively, with 12 bases between them. The germline gives CDR1 SEHNR, CDR2 FQNEAQ (reference sequence). The CDR3 is 14 residues long. The CDR3, as DNA: TGTGCCAGCAGCTCCACCTCCTGGGACTATGGCTACACCTTC. It translates to CASSSTSWDYGYTF.

This clone has a single count. J is TRBJ1-3 and V is TRBV9; 8 nucleotides agree with TRBD1. Germline trimming cut 2 bases from V and 4 bases from J; bases unmatched to any gene: 5. Per germline, CDR1 SGDLS and CDR2 YYNGEE. This CDR3 is 15 amino acids long. CDR3 coding DNA: TGTGCCAGCAGCGTGGCGACAGGGGACGGAAACACCATATATTTT. Translating it yields CASSVATGDGNTIYF.

The sample holds one count of this clone. This chain joins TRBV6-6 and TRBJ1-2; tentatively, D is TRBD1 (6 bases). V lost 4 bases to trimming and J lost 8 bases, with 14 bases between them. The CDR3 consists of 13 residues. Looked up from germline, CDR1 is MNHNY and CDR2 is SVGAGI (reference sequence). CDR3 amino acids: CASSSDSVEGYTF. CDR3 DNA sequence: TGTGCCAGCAGTTCGGACAGCGTCGAGGGCTACACCTTC.

The J gene is TRBJ2-7, the V gene TRBV11-1, with unresolved D. Germline V gene lookup returns CDR1 SGHAT and CDR2 FQDESV (reference sequence). The length of the CDR3 is 14 residues. The V and J ends lost 5 bases and 6 bases respectively, with 17 bases between them. The CDR3 DNA sequence: TGTGCCAGCAGCCAAGACGGCGAGCGTTTCGAGCAGTACTTC. Its translation: CASSQDGERFEQYF.

This chain connects TRBV5-6 to TRBJ1-5; no clear D gene. This CDR3 region has 14 residues. Germline V lookup: CDR1 SGHDT, CDR2 YYEEEE. The V end lost 3 bases, the J end lost 5 bases, and 12 bases lay between the germline ends. The CDR3 nucleotides are TGTGCCAGCAGCTCGGTATTGGGAGATCAGCCCCAGCATTTT. This translates into CASSSVLGDQPQHF.

The gene calls are TRBV6-5 and TRBJ1-1; D unresolved. Trimming shortened V by 2 bases and J by 11 bases, and 15 bases separated the two germline ends. The length of the CDR3 is 13 residues. Germline-derived CDR1 and CDR2 are MNHEY and SVGAGI. CDR3 sequence reads: CASSYQAAEGAFF. CDR3 DNA: TGTGCCAGCAGTTACCAGGCGGCGGAGGGCGCTTTCTTT.

This sequence joins TRBV19 and TRBJ1-1; D is undetermined. V lost 1 base and J 0 bases, leaving 6 bases between the germline ends. The CDR3 extends over 14 amino acids. From germline, CDR1 is LNHDA and CDR2 SQIVND (reference sequence). The CDR3 DNA is TGTGCCAGTAGTATAGCTTCAGTGAACACTGAAGCTTTCTTT. This encodes CASSIASVNTEAFF.

This clone was seen once. The J gene is TRBJ2-1, the V gene TRBV7-2; 7 bases agree with TRBD2. Per the germline V gene, CDR1 is SGHTA and CDR2 is FQGNSA. V trimming: 0 bases; J trimming: 10 bases; junction bases outside the gene matches: 0. The CDR3 is made up of 12 amino acids. The CDR3 region has the DNA TGTGCCAGCAGCTTAGCGGGGGGGGAGCAGTTCTTC. This codes for CASSLAGGEQFF.